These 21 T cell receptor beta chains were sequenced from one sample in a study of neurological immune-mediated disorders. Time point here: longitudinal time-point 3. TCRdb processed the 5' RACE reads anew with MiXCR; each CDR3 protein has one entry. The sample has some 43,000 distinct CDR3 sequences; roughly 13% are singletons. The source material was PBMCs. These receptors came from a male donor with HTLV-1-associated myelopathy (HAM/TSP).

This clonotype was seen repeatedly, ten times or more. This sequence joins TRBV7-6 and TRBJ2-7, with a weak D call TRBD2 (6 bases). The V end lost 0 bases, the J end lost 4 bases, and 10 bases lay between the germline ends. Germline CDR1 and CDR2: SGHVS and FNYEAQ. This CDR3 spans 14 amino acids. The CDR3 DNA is TGTGCCAGCAGCTTAGCGGAGGGACCATACGAGCAGTACTTC. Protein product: CASSLAEGPYEQYF.

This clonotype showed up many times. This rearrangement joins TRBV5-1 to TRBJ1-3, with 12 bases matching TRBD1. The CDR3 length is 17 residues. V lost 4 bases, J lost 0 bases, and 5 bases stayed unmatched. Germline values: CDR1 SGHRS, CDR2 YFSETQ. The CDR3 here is CASSTGQGAISGNTIYF. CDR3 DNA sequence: TGCGCCAGCAGCACGGGACAGGGGGCCATCTCTGGAAACACCATATATTTT.

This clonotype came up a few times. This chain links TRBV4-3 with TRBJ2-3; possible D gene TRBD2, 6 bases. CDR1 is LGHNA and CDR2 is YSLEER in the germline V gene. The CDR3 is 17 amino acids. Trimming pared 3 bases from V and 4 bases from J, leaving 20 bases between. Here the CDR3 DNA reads TGCGCCAGCAGCCAGCGCGGAGGGTATACCAGCTCAGATACGCAGTATTTT. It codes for CASSQRGGYTSSDTQYF.

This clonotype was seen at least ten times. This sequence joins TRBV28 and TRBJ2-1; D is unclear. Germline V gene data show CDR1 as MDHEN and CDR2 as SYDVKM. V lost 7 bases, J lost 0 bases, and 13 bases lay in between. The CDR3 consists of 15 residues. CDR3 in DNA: TGTGCCAGCACCCTCCGACTTAGCTCCTACAATGAGCAGTTCTTC. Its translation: CASTLRLSSYNEQFF.

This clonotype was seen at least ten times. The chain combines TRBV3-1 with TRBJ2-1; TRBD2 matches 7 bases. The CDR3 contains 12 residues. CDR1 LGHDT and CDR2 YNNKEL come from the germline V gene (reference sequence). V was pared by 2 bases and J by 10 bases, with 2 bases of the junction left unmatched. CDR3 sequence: CASSQHGGEQFF. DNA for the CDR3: TGTGCCAGCAGCCAACACGGGGGGGAGCAGTTCTTC.

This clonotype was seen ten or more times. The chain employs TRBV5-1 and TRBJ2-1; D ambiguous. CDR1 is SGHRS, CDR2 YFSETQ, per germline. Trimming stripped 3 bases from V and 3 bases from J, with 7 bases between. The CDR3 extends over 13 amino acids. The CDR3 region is CASSSTRYNEQFF. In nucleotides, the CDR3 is TGCGCCAGCAGCTCAACACGCTACAATGAGCAGTTCTTC.

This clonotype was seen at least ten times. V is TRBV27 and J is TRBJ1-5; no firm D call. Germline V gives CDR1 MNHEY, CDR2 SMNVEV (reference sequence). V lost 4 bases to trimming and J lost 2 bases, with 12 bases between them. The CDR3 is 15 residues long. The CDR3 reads CASSSYSARNQPQHF. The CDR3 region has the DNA TGTGCCAGCAGTTCGTACAGCGCCCGCAATCAGCCCCAGCATTTT.

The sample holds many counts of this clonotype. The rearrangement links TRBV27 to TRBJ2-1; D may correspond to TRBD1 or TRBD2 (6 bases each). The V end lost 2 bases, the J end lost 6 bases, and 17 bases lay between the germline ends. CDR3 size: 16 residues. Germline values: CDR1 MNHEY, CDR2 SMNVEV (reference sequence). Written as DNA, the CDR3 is TGTGCCAGCAGTTTAGTTGGCGGGACACAAATCAATGAGCAGTTCTTC. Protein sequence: CASSLVGGTQINEQFF.

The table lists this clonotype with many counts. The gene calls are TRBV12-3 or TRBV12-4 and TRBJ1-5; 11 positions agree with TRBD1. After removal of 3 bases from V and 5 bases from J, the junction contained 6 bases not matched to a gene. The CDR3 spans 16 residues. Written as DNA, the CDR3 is TGTGCCAGCAGTTTCGGGGGACAGGGGGGATATCAGCCCCAGCATTTT. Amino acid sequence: CASSFGGQGGYQPQHF.

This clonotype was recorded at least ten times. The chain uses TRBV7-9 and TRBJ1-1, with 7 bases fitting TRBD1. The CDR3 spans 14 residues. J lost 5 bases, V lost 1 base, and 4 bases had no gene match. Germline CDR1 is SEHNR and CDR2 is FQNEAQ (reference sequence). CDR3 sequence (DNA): TGTGCCAGCAGCTTAGAATCAGGGGGTACTGAAGCTTTCTTT. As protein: CASSLESGGTEAFF.

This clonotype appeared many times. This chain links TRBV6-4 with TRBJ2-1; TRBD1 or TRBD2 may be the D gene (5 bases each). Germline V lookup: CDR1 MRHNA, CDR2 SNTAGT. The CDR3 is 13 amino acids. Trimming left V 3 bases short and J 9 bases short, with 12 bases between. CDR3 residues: CASSEIGTGEQFF. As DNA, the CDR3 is TGTGCCAGCAGTGAAATTGGGACGGGTGAGCAGTTCTTC.

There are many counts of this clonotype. The CDR3 spells CASSILAGNEQFF. CDR3 nucleotides: TGTGCCAGCTCGATCCTAGCGGGGAATGAGCAGTTCTTC. The rearrangement joins TRBV18 to TRBJ2-1; TRBD2 matches 9 bases. Germline V gene data show CDR1 as KGHSH and CDR2 as LQKENI. V lost 6 bases, J lost 7 bases, and 4 bases stayed unmatched. The CDR3 has 13 residues.

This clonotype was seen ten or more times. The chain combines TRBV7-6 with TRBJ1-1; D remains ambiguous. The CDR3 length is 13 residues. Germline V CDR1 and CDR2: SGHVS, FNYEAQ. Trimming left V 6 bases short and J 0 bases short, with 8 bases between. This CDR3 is CASSSGMNTEAFF. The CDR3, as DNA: TGTGCCAGCAGTTCGGGGATGAACACTGAAGCTTTCTTT.

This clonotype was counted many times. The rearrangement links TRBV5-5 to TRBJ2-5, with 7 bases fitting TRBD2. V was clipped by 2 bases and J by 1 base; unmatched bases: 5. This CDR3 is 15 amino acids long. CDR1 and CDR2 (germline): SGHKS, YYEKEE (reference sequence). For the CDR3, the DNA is TGTGCCAGCAGCTTTATGGGAGGGGCCCAAGAGACCCAGTACTTC. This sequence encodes CASSFMGGAQETQYF.

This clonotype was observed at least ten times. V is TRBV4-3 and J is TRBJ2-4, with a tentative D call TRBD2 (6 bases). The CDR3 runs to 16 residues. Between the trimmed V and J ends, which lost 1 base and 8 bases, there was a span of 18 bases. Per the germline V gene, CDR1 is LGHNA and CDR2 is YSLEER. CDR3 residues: CASSQVNTVRRDIQYF. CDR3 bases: TGCGCCAGCAGCCAAGTAAATACGGTGAGGAGGGACATTCAGTACTTC.

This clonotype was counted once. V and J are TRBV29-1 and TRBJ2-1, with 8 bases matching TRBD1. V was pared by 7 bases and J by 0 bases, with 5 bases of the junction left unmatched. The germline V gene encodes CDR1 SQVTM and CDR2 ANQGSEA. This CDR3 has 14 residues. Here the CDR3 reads CSGWDRSSYNEQFF. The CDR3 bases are TGCAGCGGGTGGGACAGGAGCTCCTACAATGAGCAGTTCTTC.

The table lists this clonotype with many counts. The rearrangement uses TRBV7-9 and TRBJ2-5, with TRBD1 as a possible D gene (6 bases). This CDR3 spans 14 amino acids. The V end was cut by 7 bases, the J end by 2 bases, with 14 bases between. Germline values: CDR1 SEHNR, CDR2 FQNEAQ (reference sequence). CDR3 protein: CASTVGAIQETQYF. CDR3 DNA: TGTGCCAGCACCGTGGGGGCAATTCAAGAGACCCAGTACTTC. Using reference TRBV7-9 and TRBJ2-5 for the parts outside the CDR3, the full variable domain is DTGVSQNPRHKITKRGQNVTFRCDPISEHNRLYWYRQTLGQGPEFLTYFQNEAQLEKSRLLSDRFSAERPKGSFSTLEIQRTEQGDSAMYLCASTVGAIQETQYFGPGTRLLVL.

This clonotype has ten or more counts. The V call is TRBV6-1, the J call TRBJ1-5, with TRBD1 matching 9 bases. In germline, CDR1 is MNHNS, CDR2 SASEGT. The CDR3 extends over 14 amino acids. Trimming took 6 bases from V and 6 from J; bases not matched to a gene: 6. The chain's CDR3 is CASRDRGASQPQHF. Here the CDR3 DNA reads TGTGCCAGCAGGGACAGGGGTGCTAGTCAGCCCCAGCATTTT.

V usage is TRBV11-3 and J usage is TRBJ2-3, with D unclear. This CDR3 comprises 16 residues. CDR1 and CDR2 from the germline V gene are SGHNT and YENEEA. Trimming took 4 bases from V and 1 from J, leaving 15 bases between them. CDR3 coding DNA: TGTGCCAGCAGCTCCTGGACCCCCGAACGCACAGATACGCAGTATTTT. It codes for CASSSWTPERTDTQYF.

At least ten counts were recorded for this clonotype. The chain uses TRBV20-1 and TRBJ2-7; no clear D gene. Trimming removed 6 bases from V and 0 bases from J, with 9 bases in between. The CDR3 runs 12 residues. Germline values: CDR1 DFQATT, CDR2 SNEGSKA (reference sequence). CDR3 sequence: CSARTGSYEQYF. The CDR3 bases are TGCAGTGCCCGGACGGGCTCCTACGAGCAGTACTTC.

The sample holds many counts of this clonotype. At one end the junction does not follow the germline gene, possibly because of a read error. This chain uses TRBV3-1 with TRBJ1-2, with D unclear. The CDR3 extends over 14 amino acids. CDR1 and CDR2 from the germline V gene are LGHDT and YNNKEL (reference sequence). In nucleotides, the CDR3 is TGTGCCAGCAGCCAAGATCAAATCAGACGGGCGTTGGCCTTC. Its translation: CASSQDQIRRALAF.